The present entry profiles one T cell receptor (beta chain) with its context. The antigen is not known. V was trimmed by 2 bases and J by 3 bases, leaving 11 bases between them. The CDR3 is 14 residues long. Germline CDR1 reads WNHNN; CDR2 reads SYGVQD (reference sequence). This record belongs to a study of T cell responses to AZD1222 COVID-19 vaccine. Study-wide results and limits: Spike-specific TCRs gained breadth and depth after people received two AZD1222 doses. Donors skewed white British and female; clonal diversity was possibly underestimated. After the peak T cell response, and only then, were repertoires sampled.

Assay: immunoSEQ multiplex PCR; the TCRdb copy retains only in-frame clones and omits some. The top ten hold roughly 11% of the sample, which has over 150,000 clones, almost 90% seen once. The V and J genes are TRBV10-1 and TRBJ2-7; D gene uncertain. The source is an adult who received the AZD1222 COVID-19 vaccine. Sample: peripheral blood, taken 28 days after the second AZD1222 dose. This CDR3 is CASSENPTDYEQYF. CDR3 DNA: TGCGCCAGCAGTGAGAATCCCACAGACTACGAGCAGTACTTC.